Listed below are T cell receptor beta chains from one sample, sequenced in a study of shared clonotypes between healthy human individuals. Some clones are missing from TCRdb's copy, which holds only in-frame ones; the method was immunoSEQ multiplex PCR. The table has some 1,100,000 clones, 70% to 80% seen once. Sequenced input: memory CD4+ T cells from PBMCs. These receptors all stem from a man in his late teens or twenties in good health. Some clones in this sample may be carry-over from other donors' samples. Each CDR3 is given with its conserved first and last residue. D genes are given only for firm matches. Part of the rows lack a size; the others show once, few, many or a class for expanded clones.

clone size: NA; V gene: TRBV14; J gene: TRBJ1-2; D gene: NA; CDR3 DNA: TGTGCCAGCATCCATCAAAAAACCTTGACAGGCAACTATGGCTACACCTTC; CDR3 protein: CASIHQKTLTGNYGYTF
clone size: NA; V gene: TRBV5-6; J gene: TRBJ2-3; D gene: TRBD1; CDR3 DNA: TGTGCCAGCAGCTCGTCCGGGACAGCCAATGTTAGCACAGATACGCAGTATTTT; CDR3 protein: CASSSSGTANVSTDTQYF
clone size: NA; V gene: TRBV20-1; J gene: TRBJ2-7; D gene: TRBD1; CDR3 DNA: TGCAGTGGGACAGGAGCCTACGAGCAGTACTTC; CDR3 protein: CSGTGAYEQYF
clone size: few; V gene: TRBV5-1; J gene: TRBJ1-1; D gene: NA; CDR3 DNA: TGCGCCAGCAGCTCGATGACAGCCACGAACACTGAAGCTTTCTTT; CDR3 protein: CASSSMTATNTEAFF
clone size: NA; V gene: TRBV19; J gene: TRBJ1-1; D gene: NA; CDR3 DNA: TGTGCCAGTAGTAGGCAGGGTGTGAACACTGAAGCTTTCTTT; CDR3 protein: CASSRQGVNTEAFF
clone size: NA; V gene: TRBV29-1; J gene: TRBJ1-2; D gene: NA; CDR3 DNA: TGCAGCGTAGGGACGGACCTGGCTGGCTACACCTTC; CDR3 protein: CSVGTDLAGYTF
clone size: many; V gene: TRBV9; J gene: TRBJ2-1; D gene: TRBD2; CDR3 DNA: TGTGCCAGCAGCCTTAGCGGGAGTGGGTACAATGAGCAGTTCTTC; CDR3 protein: CASSLSGSGYNEQFF
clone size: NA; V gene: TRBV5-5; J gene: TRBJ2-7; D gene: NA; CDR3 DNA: TGTGCCAGCAGCTTTGCCGGGGGATGGGAGCAGTACTTC; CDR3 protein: CASSFAGGWEQYF
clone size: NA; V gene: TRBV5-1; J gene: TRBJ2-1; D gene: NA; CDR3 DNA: TGCGCCAGCAGCTTCCAGAACGAGCAGTTCTTC; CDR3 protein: CASSFQNEQFF
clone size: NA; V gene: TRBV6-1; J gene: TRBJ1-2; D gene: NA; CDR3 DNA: TGTGCCAGCTTTCCCTTTGCTCGTAACTATGGCTACACCTTC; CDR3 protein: CASFPFARNYGYTF
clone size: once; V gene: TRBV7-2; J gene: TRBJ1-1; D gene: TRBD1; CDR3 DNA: TGTGCCAGCAGCTCCGGACAGGGGGTTCGGGCTTTCTTT; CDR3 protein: CASSSGQGVRAFF
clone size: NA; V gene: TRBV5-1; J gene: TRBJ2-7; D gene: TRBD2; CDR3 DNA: TGCGCCAGCAGCTTTGGGAGCGGGAGCTCCTACGAGCAGTACTTC; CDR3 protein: CASSFGSGSSYEQYF